This T cell receptor (beta chain) comes out of a study of blood T cell repertoires in COVID-19. Sequenced by immunoSEQ multiplex PCR; TCRdb stores in-frame clones only, minus some. Of around 150,000 clones listed, roughly four fifths were seen once; the top ten hold about 10%. Material: PBMCs or T cells enriched from blood (not recorded which). This clonotype was obtained from a man between 45 and 60 years old who had recovered from COVID-19.

CDR3 sequence: CASTGGDRQYF. CDR3 DNA sequence: TGTGCCAGTACCGGAGGGGACAGGCAGTATTTT. The chain employs TRBV3-1 (or the pseudogene TRBV3-2) and TRBJ2-3; TRBD1 is a possible D gene (7 bases). This CDR3 is built from 11 residues. CDR1 LGHDT and CDR2 YNNKEL come from the germline V gene (reference sequence). Trimming took off 9 bases at V and 11 bases at J, with 15 bases between the two ends.